This T cell receptor (beta chain) is from a study of T-cell reconstitution after alpha-beta-depleted transplantation in children. A TCRbeta library incorporating unique molecular identifiers was prepared. TCRdb re-analysed the PCR reads in MiXCR, keeping a single row per CDR3 protein. The sample has over 400,000 distinct CDR3 sequences; about an eighth are singletons. CDR3 length equals 14 residues. In germline, CDR1 is DFQATT, CDR2 SNEGSKA (reference sequence). V gave up 6 bases and J gave up 4 bases; unmatched junction bases: 6. This clonotype was found a few times. This TCR was sampled from a human donor who donated a stem cell graft to a child with combined immunodeficiency. Source: PBMCs from the stem cell graft donor, taken from the stem cell graft. The chain recombines TRBV20-1 with TRBJ2-1; 10 bases match TRBD2. CDR3 coding DNA: TGCAGTGCCCCCCCAGCGGGAGGGTACAATGAGCAGTTCTTC. It translates to CSAPPAGGYNEQFF.